This TCR beta chain was captured in a study of blood T cell repertoires in COVID-19. Study-wide background: Some COVID-19 samples were acute and others convalescent; all came from the United States, Italy and Spain.

Original processing methods: Cell counts per sample came from amplifying reference gene primers. Assay: immunoSEQ multiplex PCR; the TCRdb copy retains only in-frame clones and omits some. Clonal size and the V and J genes are those of that table, whereas D and trimming came from the DNA. Among over 110,000 clones listed, over 80% were seen once. Residents of about 25 US areas, aged about 18 to 89 years, made up the participants. Two negative PCRs, clearance, or symptom resolution were required of recovered Cohort 3 donors. Sequencing was performed on PBMCs or T cells enriched from blood (not recorded which). The origin of this receptor is a man aged 55 to 70 who had recovered from COVID-19.

In nucleotides, the CDR3 is TGTGCCAGCAGTTACTCGAGGGGGGGTTGGAACACCGGGGAGCTGTTTTTT. This translates into CASSYSRGGWNTGELFF. The chain employs TRBV6-2 or TRBV6-3 and TRBJ2-2, with D maybe TRBD2 (7 bases). The CDR3 extends over 17 amino acids. Germline V gene sequence: CDR1 MNHEY, CDR2 SVGEGT. V lost 0 bases to trimming and J lost 1 base, with 12 bases between them.